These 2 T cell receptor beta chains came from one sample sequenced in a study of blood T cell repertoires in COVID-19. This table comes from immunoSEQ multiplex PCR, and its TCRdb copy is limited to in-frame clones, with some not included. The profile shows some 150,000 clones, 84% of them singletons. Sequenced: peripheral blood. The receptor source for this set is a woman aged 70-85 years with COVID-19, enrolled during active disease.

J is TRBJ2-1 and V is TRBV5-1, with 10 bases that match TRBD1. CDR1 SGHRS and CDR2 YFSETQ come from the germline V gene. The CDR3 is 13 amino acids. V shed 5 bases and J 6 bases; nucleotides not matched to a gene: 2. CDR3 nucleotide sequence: TGCGCCAGCAGACGGGACAGGGGCAATGAGCAGTTCTTC. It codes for CASRRDRGNEQFF.

The CDR3 DNA sequence: TGTGCCAGCAGCCCTCATATCGGGGCGGCGGGGGAAAAACTGTTTTTT. It encodes CASSPHIGAAGEKLFF. V is TRBV9 and J is TRBJ1-4; D might be TRBD1 (5 bases). The CDR3 is 16 amino acids. V lost 4 bases to trimming and J lost 8 bases, with 21 bases between them. Germline assignment: CDR1 SGDLS and CDR2 YYNGEE.